This T cell receptor beta chain is from a study of blood T cell repertoires in COVID-19. Study-level information: Cohort 3 donors were reported recovered after two negative PCRs, clearance, or symptom resolution.

The protocol was immunoSEQ multiplex PCR, while the TCRdb copy is restricted to in-frame clones and leaves out a portion. The sample lists over 110,000 clones, over 75% seen once, with more than 3% in the top ten. This TCR was sampled from a man aged 45-65 years in a cohort exposed to, infected with or recovered from COVID-19 (not recorded which). Sequenced sample: PBMCs or T cells enriched from blood (not recorded which).

In nucleotides, the CDR3 is TGTGCCAGCAGCCCTGACAGCAATTCACCCCTCCACTTT. Protein sequence: CASSPDSNSPLHF. J is TRBJ1-6 and V is TRBV5-4, with D perhaps matching TRBD1 (5 bases). The CDR3 loop spans 13 amino acids. The V gene lost 4 bases and the J gene lost 7 bases, with 9 bases spanning the gap. The germline V gene has CDR1 SGHNT and CDR2 YYREEE (reference sequence).